Listed below are T cell receptor beta chains from one sample, sequenced in a study of blood T cell dynamics during melanoma immunotherapy. Assay used: immunoSEQ multiplex PCR; TCRdb lists only in-frame clones, some missing. The repertoire holds about 15,000 clones, with around 85% as singletons. The sequencing here drew on blood, taken from a patient treated with checkpoint blockade. The source is a human donor with melanoma. CDR3s leave out the opening cysteine and the closing phenylalanine or tryptophan. A D gene is named only where the DNA matches it firmly. The listing skips clone size in some rows; elsewhere it reads once, few, many or a size class.

>.|.|TRBV18
ASSEQGREEQY
>.|.|TRBV6-5
ASSSSGGDMNTEAF
>.|.|TRBV7-3
ASSTTGDGITDTQY
>TRBD1|.|TRBV27
ASSPRGQGYEQY
>TRBD1|.|TRBV5-6
ASSLTGVEEKLF
>TRBD2|.|TRBV28
ASSLPRSGRTGNEQF
>.|.|TRBV5-1
ASSPRAPNTGELF
>TRBD1|.|TRBV27
ASSPDTGTGYEQY
>.|.|TRBV6-1
ASSDPLSGNTIY
>.|.|TRBV5-1
ASSVNWGDTQY
>TRBD1|few|TRBV2
ASSEGGQGVGQPQH
>.|.|TRBV5-8
ASSWVFRPETQY
>.|.|TRBV2
ASSVEGYEQY
>TRBD2|.|TRBV19
ASSRTSGWGELF
>TRBD2|.|TRBV4-2
ASSPSGAAAIQY
>TRBD2|.|TRBV11-2
ASSLTSGRETQY
>TRBD2|.|TRBV5-4
ASSFKREGQETQY
>.|.|TRBV19
ASSNHLEVVGEQY
>TRBD1|.|TRBV7-2
ASSTQTGSTNEKLF
>TRBD1|.|TRBV30
AWSFQGAENEKLF
>TRBD1|.|TRBV5-1
ASSLVPGQYTGELF
>.|.|TRBV28
ASSFNSLD
>TRBD2|.|TRBV5-1
ASSLGLTSGRAEQY
>.|.|TRBV5-8
ASSLGTRDQPQH
>.|.|TRBV11-2
ASSPGGGSGNTIY
>TRBD2|once|TRBV7-9
ASSRVGTRNYEQY
>TRBD2|.|TRBV7-8
ASSLRRESSYEQY
>TRBD1|.|TRBV7-8
ASSFRDRGIEQF
>.|.|TRBV4-3
ASSQDFDGATYGYT
>TRBD1|.|TRBV6-6
ASSWGTGDQPQH
>.|.|TRBV28
ASSTRAGRADTQY
>.|.|TRBV7-2
ASSLEKRTEAF
>TRBD2|.|TRBV6-6
ASSRTSGSYNEQF
>.|once|TRBV5-1
ASSPGGGGTNEKLF
>.|.|TRBV27
ASRSQGRTKNIQY
>.|.|TRBV18
ASSPGHRGNTIY
>.|once|TRBV5-1
ASSLESASNEQF
>.|.|TRBV5-1
ASSLVGLSTDTQY
>.|.|TRBV18
ASSPSTAYEQY
>.|.|TRBV27
ASSITNGADTQY